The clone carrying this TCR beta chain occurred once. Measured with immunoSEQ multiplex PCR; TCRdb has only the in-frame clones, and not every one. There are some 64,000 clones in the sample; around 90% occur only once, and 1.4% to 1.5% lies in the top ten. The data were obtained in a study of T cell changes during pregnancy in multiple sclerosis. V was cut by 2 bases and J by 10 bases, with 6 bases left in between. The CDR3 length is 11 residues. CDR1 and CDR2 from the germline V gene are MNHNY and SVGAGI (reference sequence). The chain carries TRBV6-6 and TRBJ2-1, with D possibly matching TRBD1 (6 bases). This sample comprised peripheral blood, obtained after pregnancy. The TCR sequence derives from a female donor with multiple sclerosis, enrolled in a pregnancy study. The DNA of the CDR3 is TGTGCCAGCAGTTACGGGACAGAGCAGTTCTTC. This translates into CASSYGTEQFF.